This T cell receptor beta chain was identified during a study of tumor-infiltrating lymphocytes in primary liver carcinoma. As for the study in general: The patients, men and women alike, were aged 30 to 69 years. The number of productive TCRbeta reads per sample ranged from roughly 3.5 to 7.13 million and was similar across tissue types.

TCR beta cDNA was prepared out of about 510 ng total RNA by means of a constant-region primer. What produced the TCR beta libraries was three nested multiplex PCR rounds using slightly modified ARM-PCR. PCR rounds one and two used TRBV1-TRBV30 forward primers with a C-beta reverse primer for 10 cycles each. TCRdb fed the multiplex PCR reads into MiXCR, producing one record per CDR3 protein. The sample records approximately 100,000 distinct CDR3 sequences, around 73% being singletons. The sample holds a few counts of this clonotype. The antigen remains undetermined. General study results and limits: A significantly higher top-250-clone fraction was found in tumors than in blood (p = 0.039). Only about 7-24% of top clones showed up in all five tumor regions.

RNA and DNA were co-extracted from around 20-30 mg of unsorted bulk tissue. Germline loops: CDR1 LNHDA, CDR2 SQIVND (reference sequence). The V end was cut by 3 bases, the J end by 5 bases, with 14 bases between. This CDR3 has 15 residues. This clonotype originated in a woman aged 55-70 years with primary liver carcinoma and hepatitis B virus infection. V and J are TRBV19 and TRBJ1-5; D is unclear. Material: liver tumor tissue from sampling region 2. Subset reported: tumor region T2, inferior pole. The DNA of the CDR3 is TGTGCCAGTAGTATCCGCAGGCCAGGCTATCAGCCCCAGCATTTT. Its translation: CASSIRRPGYQPQHF.